Included here is one T cell receptor (beta chain) sequence, with context. Its antigen is unknown. For sequencing, patients were chosen who had shown expansion of CD8+CD57+ cells by flow cytometry. None of the patients had been given any therapy when their blood was sampled. The data derive from a study of CD8+CD57+ T cells in acquired aplastic anemia. Study-level points and caveats: The study identified more than 25 CD8+ CDR3 sequences shared by patients and controls. Patients showed no significant difference from controls in CD8+ Simpson's diversity.

TCR beta VDJ combinations and CDR3 sequences were profiled from genomic DNA. TCRdb independently ran MiXCR on the reads; one entry per CDR3 protein. The table records under 500,000 distinct CDR3 sequences, around 32% of them present only once. The V and J ends lost 3 bases and 0 bases respectively, with 21 bases between them. The CDR3 totals 18 residues. Germline V lookup: CDR1 LNHDA, CDR2 SQIVND (reference sequence). The genes are TRBV19 and TRBJ2-7, with D possibly TRBD1 on 7 matching bases. The sequence derives from a human donor with aplastic anemia. Sequencing used sorted CD4+, CD8+, or CD8+CD57+ T cells (not recorded which) from PBMCs. The CDR3 nucleotides read TGTGCCAGTAGTATCAAAGGAACAGGGGACGGGAGCTCCTACGAGCAGTACTTC. This translates into CASSIKGTGDGSSYEQYF.